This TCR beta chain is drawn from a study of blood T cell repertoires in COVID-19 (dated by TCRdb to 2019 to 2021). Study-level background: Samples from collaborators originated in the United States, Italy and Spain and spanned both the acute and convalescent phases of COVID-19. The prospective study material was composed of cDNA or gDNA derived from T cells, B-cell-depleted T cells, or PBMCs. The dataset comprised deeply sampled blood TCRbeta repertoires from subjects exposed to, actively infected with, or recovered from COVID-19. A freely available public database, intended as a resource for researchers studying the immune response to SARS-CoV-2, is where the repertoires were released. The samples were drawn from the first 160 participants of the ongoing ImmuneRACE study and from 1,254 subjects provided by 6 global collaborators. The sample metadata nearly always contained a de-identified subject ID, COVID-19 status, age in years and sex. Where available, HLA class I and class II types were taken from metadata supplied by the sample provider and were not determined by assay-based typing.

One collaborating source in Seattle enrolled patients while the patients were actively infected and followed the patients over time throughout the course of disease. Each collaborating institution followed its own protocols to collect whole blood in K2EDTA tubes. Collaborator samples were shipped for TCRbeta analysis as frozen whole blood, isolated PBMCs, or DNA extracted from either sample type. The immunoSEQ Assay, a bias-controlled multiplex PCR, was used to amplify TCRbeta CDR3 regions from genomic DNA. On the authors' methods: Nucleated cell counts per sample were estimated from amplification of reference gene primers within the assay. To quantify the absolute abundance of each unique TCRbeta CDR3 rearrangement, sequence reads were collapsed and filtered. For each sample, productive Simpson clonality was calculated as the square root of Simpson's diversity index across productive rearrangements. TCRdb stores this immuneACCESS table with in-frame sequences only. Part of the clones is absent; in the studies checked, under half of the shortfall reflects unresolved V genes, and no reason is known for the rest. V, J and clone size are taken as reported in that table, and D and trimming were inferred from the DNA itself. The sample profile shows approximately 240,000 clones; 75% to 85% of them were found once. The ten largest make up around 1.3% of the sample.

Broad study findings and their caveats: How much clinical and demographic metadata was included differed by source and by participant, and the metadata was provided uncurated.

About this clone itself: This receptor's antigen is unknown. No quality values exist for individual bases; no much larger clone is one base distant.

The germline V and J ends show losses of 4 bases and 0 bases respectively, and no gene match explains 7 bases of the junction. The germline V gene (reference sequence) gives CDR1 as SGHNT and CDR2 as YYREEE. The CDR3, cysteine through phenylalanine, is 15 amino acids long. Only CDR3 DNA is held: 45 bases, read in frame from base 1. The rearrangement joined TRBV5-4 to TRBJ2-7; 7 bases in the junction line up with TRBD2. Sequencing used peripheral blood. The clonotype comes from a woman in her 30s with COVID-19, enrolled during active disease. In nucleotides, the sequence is TGTGCCAGCAGCCAAAAGTCTAGCGGCTCCTACGAGCAGTACTTC. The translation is CASSQKSSGSYEQYF.